The 25 T cell receptor beta chains below come from one sample, sequenced in a study of blood T cell repertoires in COVID-19. Some clones are missing from TCRdb's copy, which holds only in-frame ones; the method was immunoSEQ multiplex PCR. The top ten hold 1.5% to 2% of the sample, which has about 150,000 clones, 75% to 80% seen once. Sequencing input: peripheral blood. The receptors were sampled from a man at least 80 years old with acute or convalescent COVID-19.

The chain recombines TRBV6-6 with TRBJ2-5; 9 bases align to TRBD1. The CDR3 covers 14 residues. CDR1 is MNHNY and CDR2 is SVGAGI in the germline V gene (reference sequence). V lost 5 bases to trimming and J lost 5 bases; unmatched junction nucleotides: 6. This chain's CDR3 is CASSLGTGRETQYF. The CDR3 region has the DNA TGTGCCAGCAGTCTAGGGACAGGGCGTGAGACCCAGTACTTC.

This clone was seen once. The same CDR3 also results from other DNA sequences found in this sample. The chain is built from TRBV5-1 and TRBJ2-1; TRBD1 agrees at 8 bases. The germline V gene has CDR1 SGHRS and CDR2 YFSETQ. The CDR3 has 14 amino acids. With V trimmed by 1 base and J by 5 bases, 2 bases remained unmatched. The CDR3 region has the DNA TGCGCCAGCAGCTTGTACAGGGGGAACAATGAGCAGTTCTTC. Translated, it gives CASSLYRGNNEQFF.

The chain uses TRBV11-2 and TRBJ2-1; TRBD2 matches at 8 bases. Trimming removed 7 bases from V and 9 bases from J; junction bases left unmatched: 11. Looked up from germline, CDR1 is SGHAT and CDR2 is FQNNGV. The CDR3 has 14 amino acids. CDR3: CASNMGLDTGEQFF. The CDR3 nucleotides are TGTGCCAGCAACATGGGACTAGACACTGGTGAGCAGTTCTTC. Looking up the rest from reference TRBV11-2 and TRBJ2-1 gives the full variable domain: EAGVAQSPRYKIIEKRQSVAFWCNPISGHATLYWYQQILGQGPKLLIQFQNNGVVDDSQLPKDRFSAERLKGVDSTLKIQPAKLEDSAVYLCASNMGLDTGEQFFGPGTRLTVL.

The rearrangement uses TRBV3-1 (or the pseudogene TRBV3-2) and TRBJ2-5; D is uncertain. The V end was cut by 1 base, the J end by 7 bases, with 13 bases between. Germline CDR1 LGHDT, CDR2 YNNKEL (reference sequence). The CDR3 is made up of 14 amino acids. The CDR3 protein is CASSQGAPMGTQYF. In DNA form, the CDR3 reads TGTGCCAGCAGCCAAGGGGCTCCAATGGGGACCCAGTACTTC.

The chain has TRBV11-2 and TRBJ2-5; 7 nucleotides align to TRBD1. Trimming removed 2 bases from V and 4 bases from J; junction bases left unmatched: 7. The germline V gene encodes CDR1 SGHAT and CDR2 FQNNGV. The CDR3 runs to 15 residues. CDR3 residues: CASSLQLPGGETQYF. The CDR3 DNA reads as TGTGCCAGCAGCTTACAACTACCAGGGGGAGAGACCCAGTACTTC.

The V gene is TRBV5-1, the J gene TRBJ2-3; tentative D call: TRBD2 (6 bases). Trimming removed 0 bases from V and 5 bases from J, with 10 bases in between. From germline, CDR1 is SGHRS and CDR2 YFSETQ. The CDR3 contains 14 residues. The DNA of the CDR3 is TGCGCCAGCAGCTTGGATGGTAGCGGAGATACGCAGTATTTT. It yields the protein CASSLDGSGDTQYF.

The rearrangement joins TRBV25-1 to TRBJ1-2; TRBD1 might be the D (6 bases). V shed 6 bases and J shed 11 bases, with 19 bases lying between them. CDR3 length: 13 residues. The germline gives CDR1 MGHDK, CDR2 SYGVNS. The CDR3 loop reads CASRSGQGLNYTF. The CDR3 DNA reads TGTGCCAGCAGGTCGGGGCAGGGGCTGAATTACACCTTC.

This chain joins TRBV24-1 and TRBJ2-3; 7 bases line up with TRBD2. Per the germline V gene, CDR1 is KGHDR and CDR2 is SFDVKD. J gave up 0 bases and V 1 base, and 3 bases lay outside the gene matches. The CDR3 loop spans 16 amino acids. The CDR3 nucleotides are TGTGCCACCAGTGATTTAGGGCGGGGGAGCACAGATACGCAGTATTTT. Translation gives CATSDLGRGSTDTQYF.

The CDR3 region is CASSVAQRRAGGRNEQFF. The CDR3 region has the DNA TGTGCCAGCAGCGTAGCTCAAAGGCGGGCGGGGGGGCGGAATGAGCAGTTCTTC. V gene TRBV9 combines with J gene TRBJ2-1, with 9 nucleotides matching TRBD2. The CDR3 is 18 residues long. CDR1 and CDR2 from the germline V gene are SGDLS and YYNGEE. Trimming cost V 0 bases and J 7 bases; bases outside gene matches: 14.

The rearrangement links TRBV30 to TRBJ1-3, with D hard to call. Trimming removed 2 bases at V and 0 bases at J, with 17 bases between. The germline CDR1 and CDR2 sequences are GTSNPN and SVGIG (reference sequence). The CDR3 totals 17 residues. CDR3 coding DNA: TGTGCCTGGAGTACCTCCCGAGGGTTTCTCTCTGGAAACACCATATATTTT. Its protein is CAWSTSRGFLSGNTIYF.

The chain joins TRBV19 to TRBJ1-2; 8 bases are a match to TRBD1. V shed 3 bases and J 4 bases; nucleotides not matched to a gene: 7. The CDR3 has 15 residues. Germline values: CDR1 LNHDA, CDR2 SQIVND (reference sequence). CDR3 amino acids: CASSMPGQALYGYTF. The DNA of the CDR3 is TGTGCCAGTAGTATGCCGGGACAGGCCCTCTATGGCTACACCTTC.

This clone was seen only once. This sequence joins TRBV5-1 and TRBJ2-2; D unclear. Germline-derived CDR1 and CDR2 are SGHRS and YFSETQ. CDR3 size: 15 residues. Trimming pared 0 bases from V and 0 bases from J, leaving 6 bases between. The CDR3 region is CASSLDSPNTGELFF. CDR3 in DNA: TGCGCCAGCAGCTTGGACAGTCCGAACACCGGGGAGCTGTTTTTT.

The chain carries TRBV2 and TRBJ2-3, with D possibly TRBD1 on 5 matching bases. Germline V lookup: CDR1 SNHLY, CDR2 FYNNEI. The CDR3 has 15 amino acids. Here the CDR3 DNA reads TGTGTCTTCTCTGGGGCAGCTTCTAGCACAGATACGCAGTATTTT. Translation: CVFSGAASSTDTQYF.

This sequence joins TRBV24-1 and TRBJ2-1; a weak D match, TRBD2 (6 bases). The germline V gene encodes CDR1 KGHDR and CDR2 SFDVKD. CDR3 size: 13 residues. With 8 bases removed from V and 5 bases from J, the gap between germline ends came to 12 bases. For the CDR3, the DNA is TGTGCCACCACACGGGGGACGGACAATGAGCAGTTCTTC. Protein product: CATTRGTDNEQFF.

The chain is built from TRBV27 and TRBJ2-1; the match to TRBD2 covers 10 bases. Germline V gene lookup returns CDR1 MNHEY and CDR2 SMNVEV (reference sequence). CDR3 length: 15 amino acids. The V and J ends lost 4 bases and 9 bases, in that order; junction bases with no gene match: 9. The chain's CDR3 is CASSWGAGGRSEQFF. The CDR3, as DNA: TGTGCCAGCAGTTGGGGAGCGGGGGGGCGATCTGAGCAGTTCTTC.

This clone came up once. The chain couples TRBV6-6 to TRBJ2-7; D gene uncertain. Per the germline V gene, CDR1 is MNHNY and CDR2 is SVGAGI (reference sequence). The CDR3 covers 14 residues. V was cut by 6 bases and J by 6 bases, with 18 bases left in between. The chain's CDR3 is CASSRNPQVPEQYV. CDR3 DNA sequence: TGTGCCAGCAGCCGCAACCCCCAGGTTCCCGAGCAGTACGTC.

In this sample, this clone turned up once. This rearrangement joins TRBV6-5 to TRBJ2-3; D uncertain. Germline V gene data show CDR1 as MNHEY and CDR2 as SVGAGI. V was trimmed by 6 bases and J by 4 bases, leaving 11 bases between them. The CDR3 length is 13 residues. CDR3: CASRAPGPDTQYF. CDR3 DNA sequence: TGTGCCAGCAGGGCTCCGGGTCCAGATACGCAGTATTTT.

This chain links TRBV30 with TRBJ2-3; D might be TRBD2 (6 bases). This CDR3 contains 15 residues. Germline V gene data show CDR1 as GTSNPN and CDR2 as SVGIG (reference sequence). The CDR3 reads CALRPRGLSTDTQYF. CDR3 DNA sequence: TGTGCGCTTCGGCCGAGGGGACTTTCCACAGATACGCAGTATTTT.

The V and J genes are TRBV10-3 and TRBJ1-5; a possible D gene is TRBD1 (5 bases). Trimming left V 4 bases short and J 7 bases short, with 14 bases between. This CDR3 contains 14 residues. Per germline, CDR1 ENHRY and CDR2 SYGVKD. The CDR3 is CAISGGVSGQPQHF. The CDR3 DNA reads TGTGCCATCAGTGGGGGGGTGTCGGGGCAGCCCCAGCATTTT.

The chain joins TRBV5-1 to TRBJ1-4; D gene unclear. V gave up 4 bases and J gave up 2 bases, with 12 bases separating them. This CDR3 has 15 residues. The germline gives CDR1 SGHRS, CDR2 YFSETQ. The chain's CDR3 is CASSRTGSTNEKLFF. The CDR3 DNA sequence: TGCGCCAGCAGCCGTACGGGGTCCACTAATGAAAAACTGTTTTTT.

The chain couples TRBV7-9 to TRBJ1-3; TRBD1 aligns across 8 bases. In germline, CDR1 is SEHNR, CDR2 FQNEAQ (reference sequence). V was clipped by 5 bases and J by 4 bases; unmatched bases: 10. The CDR3 runs 16 residues. The CDR3 region has the DNA TGTGCCAGCAGCCCTCAGGGGGCGTCGGGAGGAAACACCATATATTTT. This translates into CASSPQGASGGNTIYF.

This clone was counted between two and nine times. The CDR3 loop reads CASSLTATTGYTF. The CDR3 coding sequence is TGTGCCAGCAGTTTGACAGCCACCACTGGCTACACCTTC. The chain links TRBV6-4 to TRBJ1-2; D is perhaps TRBD1 (5 bases). Germline CDR1 MRHNA, CDR2 SNTAGT. The ends were cut back, 5 bases at V and 7 bases at J, with 14 bases in the middle. The length of the CDR3 is 13 residues.

The chain employs TRBV2 and TRBJ2-1; possible D gene TRBD2, 6 bases. Germline V gene lookup returns CDR1 SNHLY and CDR2 FYNNEI. The length of the CDR3 is 15 residues. The V end lost 6 bases, the J end lost 0 bases, and 12 bases lay between the germline ends. The CDR3 DNA sequence: TGTGCCAGCAGCCTTACGACTAGCTCCTACAATGAGCAGTTCTTC. Its protein is CASSLTTSSYNEQFF. The full variable domain, completed using reference TRBV2 and TRBJ2-1, is EPEVTQTPSHQVTQMGQEVILRCVPISNHLYFYWYRQILGQKVEFLVSFYNNEISEKSEIFDDQFSVERPDGSNFTLKIRSTKLEDSAMYFCASSLTTSSYNEQFFGPGTRLTVL.

The J gene is TRBJ2-1, the V gene TRBV7-2; perhaps TRBD2 as D (5 bases). Trimming removed 5 bases at V and 6 bases at J, with 11 bases between. This CDR3 is built from 13 residues. Germline V gene sequence: CDR1 SGHTA, CDR2 FQGNSA. CDR3 amino acids: CASSPGNSNEQFF. The DNA for the CDR3 is TGTGCCAGCAGCCCCGGGAATTCCAATGAGCAGTTCTTC.

This clone was detected only a few times. The V call is TRBV19, the J call TRBJ2-1; 8 bases fit TRBD2. With 3 bases clipped from V and 10 bases from J, the junction kept 5 bases outside the gene matches. The CDR3 sequence is 13 residues long. Germline CDR1 and CDR2: LNHDA and SQIVND (reference sequence). CDR3 nucleotide sequence: TGTGCCAGTAGTATCTTAGCGGGGCTGGAGCAGTTCTTC. The encoded protein is CASSILAGLEQFF.